One sample yielded the 18 T cell receptor beta chains listed below, sequenced in a study of shared clonotypes between healthy human individuals (dated by TCRdb to between 2020 and 2021). The protocol used for the library was the immunoSEQ multiplex PCR assay. Imported from immuneACCESS, the table was reduced by TCRdb to in-frame sequences with V and J called. These copies leave out some clones; in studies compared against another copy, an unresolved V gene accounts for under half, and the cause of the remainder is not known. The sample table records around 620,000 clones; roughly 95% of these occur just once. The top ten clones comprise over 0.095% of the sample. For the CD8 naive samples, CD45RO-negative cells were positively selected for CCR7, yielding a CD45RA+CCR7+ population from which TemRA cells were excluded. Sequencing used naive CD8+ T cells sorted from blood. Interpreted using the paper, the cell subset or site label stands for: CD45RA+CCR7+. The source of these receptors is a woman aged 25-40 years in good health.

V gene TRBV19 combines with J gene TRBJ1-6; perhaps TRBD1 as D (6 bases). V was pared by 6 bases and J by 3 bases, with 12 bases between. This CDR3 region has 15 residues. Germline V lookup: CDR1 LNHDA, CDR2 SQIVND (reference sequence). The CDR3 spells CASRDSRNYNSPLHF. In DNA, the CDR3 is TGTGCCAGTAGGGACAGCCGGAACTATAATTCACCCCTCCACTTT.

This chain links TRBV9 with TRBJ2-6; 10 nucleotides agree with TRBD1. This CDR3 has 18 residues. Per the germline V gene, CDR1 is SGDLS and CDR2 is YYNGEE. The V gene end was trimmed by 4 bases and the J gene end by 1 base; junction bases not matched to a gene: 8. The CDR3 coding sequence is TGTGCCAGCAGCTCATCGACAGGGGGCTTATCTGGGGCCAACGTCCTGACTTTC. Its protein product is CASSSSTGGLSGANVLTF. Drawing the rest from reference TRBV9 and TRBJ2-6, the complete variable domain is DSGVTQTPKHLITATGQRVTLRCSPRSGDLSVYWYQQSLDQGLQFLIQYYNGEERAKGNILERFSAQQFPDLHSELNLSSLELGDSALYFCASSSSTGGLSGANVLTFGAGSRLTVL.

The sample holds one count of this clone. The chain combines TRBV28 with TRBJ1-5; D is perhaps TRBD1 (5 bases). Germline V gene lookup returns CDR1 MDHEN and CDR2 SYDVKM. CDR3 length equals 13 residues. The V end lost 5 bases, the J end lost 5 bases, and 10 bases lay between the germline ends. The CDR3 here is CASSGAGHQPQHF. DNA of the CDR3: TGTGCCAGCAGTGGGGCAGGCCATCAGCCCCAGCATTTT.

There are a few counts of this clone. The rearrangement uses TRBV7-9 and TRBJ1-5, with TRBD1 identical over 8 bases. Germline lookup yields CDR1 SEHNR and CDR2 FQNEAQ (reference sequence). The CDR3 has 14 residues. The V and J ends lost 5 bases and 7 bases, in that order; junction bases with no gene match: 7. DNA for the CDR3: TGTGCCAGCAGCCCCTCAGGGGGCAGGCAGCCCCAGCATTTT. It specifies CASSPSGGRQPQHF.

The rearrangement links TRBV5-8 to TRBJ2-1; D possibly matches TRBD1 or TRBD2 (5 bases each). From germline, CDR1 is SGHTS and CDR2 YDEGEE. V was trimmed by 7 bases and J by 8 bases, leaving 10 bases between them. The CDR3 runs 11 residues. CDR3 residues: CASGLRDEQFF. In DNA form, the CDR3 reads TGTGCCAGCGGACTCAGGGATGAGCAGTTCTTC.

The chain joins TRBV9 to TRBJ2-1; TRBD2 matches at 7 bases. From germline, CDR1 is SGDLS and CDR2 YYNGEE. The J segment lost 8 bases and the V segment lost 9 bases, leaving 11 bases of the junction unmatched. There are 13 residues in the CDR3. CDR3 DNA sequence: TGTGCCACCCGGGACTATGGCCCTGATGAGCAGTTCTTC. The encoded protein is CATRDYGPDEQFF.

The J gene is TRBJ2-7, the V gene TRBV5-6; possibly TRBD1 for D (6 bases). In germline, CDR1 is SGHDT, CDR2 YYEEEE. The CDR3 has 15 residues. Between the trimmed V and J ends, which lost 4 bases and 2 bases, there was a span of 16 bases. This CDR3 is CASSGFTGMAYEQYF. The CDR3 region has the DNA TGTGCCAGCAGCGGATTCACAGGGATGGCCTACGAGCAGTACTTC.

V usage is TRBV7-2 and J usage is TRBJ2-3; 11 bases fit TRBD2. J lost 3 bases, V lost 1 base, and 3 bases had no gene match. Per the germline V gene, CDR1 is SGHTA and CDR2 is FQGNSA. CDR3 size: 16 residues. The CDR3 DNA reads TGTGCCAGCAGCTTAGTACTAGCGGGAGAGACAGATACGCAGTATTTT. It specifies CASSLVLAGETDTQYF.

This chain joins TRBV5-8 and TRBJ1-5; 7 bases match TRBD1. V shed 1 base and J 7 bases; nucleotides not matched to a gene: 5. In germline, CDR1 is SGHTS, CDR2 YDEGEE. The CDR3 runs 14 residues. The CDR3 sequence: CASSLIQGLQPQHF. CDR3 coding DNA: TGTGCCAGCAGCTTGATACAGGGGCTGCAGCCCCAGCATTTT.

The chain recombines TRBV28 with TRBJ1-3; D unresolved. V lost 5 bases, J lost 0 bases, and 8 bases lay in between. Germline loops: CDR1 MDHEN, CDR2 SYDVKM. The length of the CDR3 is 14 residues. The CDR3 sequence: CASSPSVSGNTIYF. CDR3 in DNA: TGTGCCAGCAGTCCGTCGGTCTCTGGAAACACCATATATTTT.

As DNA, the CDR3 is TGTGCCAGCAGCTCAGGGACTAGCGGGACCTCATCAGGGGCAGATACGCAGTATTTT. Its protein is CASSSGTSGTSSGADTQYF. The gene calls are TRBV13 and TRBJ2-3, with 13 positions matching TRBD2. Trimming at V came to 4 bases and at J to 4 bases, leaving 14 bases not matched to a gene. This CDR3 has 19 residues. CDR1 and CDR2 (germline): PRHDT, FYEKMQ (reference sequence). Supplemented by reference TRBV13 and TRBJ2-3, the full variable domain reads AAGVIQSPRHLIKEKRETATLKCYPIPRHDTVYWYQQGPGQDPQFLISFYEKMQSDKGSIPDRFSAQQFSDYHSELNMSSLELGDSALYFCASSSGTSGTSSGADTQYFGPGTRLTVL.

J is TRBJ2-4 and V is TRBV28; the D is unclear. Germline CDR1 reads MDHEN; CDR2 reads SYDVKM. CDR3 size: 14 residues. V was trimmed by 2 bases and J by 0 bases, leaving 5 bases between them. CDR3 coding DNA: TGTGCCAGCAGTTTAGCCTTAGCCAAAAACATTCAGTACTTC. Its translation: CASSLALAKNIQYF.

The chain links TRBV28 to TRBJ2-3; the D gene could be TRBD1 or TRBD2 (5 bases each). V dropped 6 bases and J dropped 2 bases, with 15 bases sitting between them. Germline V gives CDR1 MDHEN, CDR2 SYDVKM. The CDR3 extends over 15 amino acids. CDR3 nucleotides: TGTGCCAGCAGGCCCGGGGAAGGACACACAGATACGCAGTATTTT. It translates to CASRPGEGHTDTQYF.

This chain joins TRBV27 and TRBJ1-2, with 12 bases identical to TRBD1. Unmatched junction bases numbered 8, after V lost 5 bases and J lost 1 base. This CDR3 contains 17 residues. Germline CDR1 MNHEY, CDR2 SMNVEV (reference sequence). The CDR3 nucleotides are TGTGCCAGCAGTGCGACCGGGACAGGGGGCCTTAACTATGGCTACACCTTC. This sequence encodes CASSATGTGGLNYGYTF.

The chain has TRBV27 and TRBJ1-4; D is uncertain. The CDR3 runs to 16 residues. Germline CDR1 reads MNHEY; CDR2 reads SMNVEV (reference sequence). Trimming shortened V by 5 bases and J by 0 bases, and 13 bases separated the two germline ends. The CDR3 region is CASSPPRRATNEKLFF. DNA for the CDR3: TGTGCCAGCAGTCCACCGAGGAGGGCAACTAATGAAAAACTGTTTTTT.

This chain links TRBV29-1 with TRBJ2-5, with D perhaps assigned TRBD1 or TRBD2 (5 bases each). The germline V gene has CDR1 SQVTM and CDR2 ANQGSEA. The CDR3 loop spans 12 amino acids. Trimming took off 5 bases at V and 5 bases at J, with 12 bases between the two ends. DNA for the CDR3: TGCAGCGTTTGGGGCGCGGGCGAGACCCAGTACTTC. Protein: CSVWGAGETQYF. The variable domain in full, with the rest retrieved from reference TRBV29-1 and TRBJ2-5, is SAVISQKPSRDICQRGTSLTIQCQVDSQVTMMFWYRQQPGQSLTLIATANQGSEATYESGFVIDKFPISRPNLTFSTLTVSNMSPEDSSIYLCSVWGAGETQYFGPGTRLLVL.

The chain carries TRBV5-6 and TRBJ2-3; the match to TRBD2 covers 7 bases. The V gene's germline CDR1 is SGHDT and CDR2 YYEEEE. Germline trimming cut 4 bases from V and 9 bases from J; bases unmatched to any gene: 14. The CDR3 sequence is 15 residues long. The DNA of the CDR3 is TGTGCCAGCAGCCTCCACCAGGGACTACTGTACACGCAGTATTTT. It is translated as CASSLHQGLLYTQYF.

The chain has TRBV4-1 and TRBJ2-2, with 8 bases that match TRBD2. CDR1 is MGHRA, CDR2 YSYEKL, per germline. V dropped 1 base and J dropped 4; count of bases not matched to a gene: 2. The CDR3 has 15 residues. The CDR3 reads CASSQAGGGTGELFF. The DNA of the CDR3 is TGCGCCAGCAGCCAAGCGGGAGGGGGCACCGGGGAGCTGTTTTTT.